This TCR beta chain originates from a study of Ad26.COV2.S vaccination and SARS-CoV-2 variants. Background on the study: Once, or twice with 56 days between doses, Ad26.COV2.S was given intramuscularly.

Worth noting for this clone: The antigen remains undetermined.

TCRdb keeps only in-frame clones here, not all; method: immunoSEQ multiplex PCR. The sample contains about 460,000 clones, roughly nine tenths of which appear only once. General study points: Reported findings describe substantial breadth in spike-specific CD8+ and CD4+ T cell responses following vaccination. From the TCR breadth and depth analyses, total T cell responses may have been underestimated. Placebo recipients had lower spike-specific TCR breadth than vaccine recipients.

CDR1 and CDR2 (germline): LNHDA, SQIVND (reference sequence). The CDR3 consists of 15 residues. Trimming took 7 bases from V and 10 from J, leaving 23 bases between them. Noted treatment: around 19 received Ad26.COV2.S at low or high dose, single or two shots; roughly 5 received placebo; per-sample allocation not given. The study sampled participants on day 63 after the first vaccine or placebo injection. The source was peripheral blood, collected in a trial of Ad26.COV2.S vaccine versus placebo. This chain connects TRBV19 to TRBJ2-1; weak D call: TRBD1 (5 bases). The TCR comes from a person between 18 and 65 years old who received the Ad26.COV2.S COVID-19 vaccine or a placebo. CDR3 sequence reads: CASMWGRRVDEEQFF. The CDR3, as DNA: TGTGCCAGTATGTGGGGCAGAAGGGTCGATGAGGAGCAGTTCTTC.